This TCR beta chain appears in the sequencing data of a study of blood T cell repertoires in COVID-19. Study background: The cDNA or gDNA used as material had been derived from T cells, B-cell-depleted T cells, or PBMCs.

The CDR3 length is 17 residues. With 2 bases clipped from V and 3 bases from J, the junction kept 10 bases outside the gene matches. The germline CDR1 and CDR2 sequences are ENHRY and SYGVKD. Authors' analysis steps: Quantification of nucleated cells was approximated via reference gene primer amplification. Measured with immunoSEQ multiplex PCR; TCRdb has only the in-frame clones, and not every one. That table supplies the V and J calls and clone size; D and trimming were determined from the DNA. There are 40,000 to 60,000 clones in the sample; 65% to 85% occur only once, and about 4.3% lies in the top ten.

This chain joins TRBV10-3 and TRBJ2-3, with 8 bases identical to TRBD2. The receptor was derived from a man between 50 and 59 years old with active COVID-19. Source material: peripheral blood. The DNA for the CDR3 is TGTGCCATCAGTGAGACTGGGCGGGGGGCGAAAACAGATACGCAGTATTTT. As protein: CAISETGRGAKTDTQYF.